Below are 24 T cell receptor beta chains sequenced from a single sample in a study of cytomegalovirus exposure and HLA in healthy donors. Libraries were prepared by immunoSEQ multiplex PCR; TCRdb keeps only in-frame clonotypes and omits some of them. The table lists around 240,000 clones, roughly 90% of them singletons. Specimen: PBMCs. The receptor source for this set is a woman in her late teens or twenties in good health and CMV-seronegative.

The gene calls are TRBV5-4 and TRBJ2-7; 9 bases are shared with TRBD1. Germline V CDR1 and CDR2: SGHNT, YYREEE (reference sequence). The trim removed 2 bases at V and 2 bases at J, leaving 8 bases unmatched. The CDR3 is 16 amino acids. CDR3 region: CASSLTGTGPTYEQYV. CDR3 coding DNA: TGTGCCAGCAGCTTAACAGGGACAGGGCCTACCTACGAGCAGTACGTC.

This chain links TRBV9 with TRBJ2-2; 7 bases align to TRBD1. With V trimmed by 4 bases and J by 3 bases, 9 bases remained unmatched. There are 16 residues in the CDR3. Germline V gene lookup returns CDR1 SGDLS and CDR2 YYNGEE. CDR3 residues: CASSSPTGMDTGELFF. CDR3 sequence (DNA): TGTGCCAGCAGCTCCCCGACAGGGATGGACACCGGGGAGCTGTTTTTT.

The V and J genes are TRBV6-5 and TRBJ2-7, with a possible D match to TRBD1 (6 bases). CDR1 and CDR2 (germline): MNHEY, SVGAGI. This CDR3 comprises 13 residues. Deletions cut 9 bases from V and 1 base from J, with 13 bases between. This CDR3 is CASVRQASYEQYF. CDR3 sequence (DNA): TGTGCCAGTGTACGACAGGCATCCTACGAGCAGTACTTC.

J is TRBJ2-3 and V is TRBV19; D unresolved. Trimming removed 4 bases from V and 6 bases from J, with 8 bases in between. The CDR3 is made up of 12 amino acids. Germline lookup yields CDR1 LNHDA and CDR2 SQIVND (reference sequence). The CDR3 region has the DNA TGTGCCAGTAGTACTTTCAGGGATACGCAGTATTTT. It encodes CASSTFRDTQYF.

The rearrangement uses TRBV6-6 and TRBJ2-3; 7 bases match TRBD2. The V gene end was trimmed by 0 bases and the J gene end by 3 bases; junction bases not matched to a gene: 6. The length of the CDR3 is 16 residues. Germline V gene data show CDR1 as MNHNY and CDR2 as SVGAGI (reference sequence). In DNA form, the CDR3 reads TGTGCCAGCAGTTACTCCGTGGGGGGGGATACAGATACGCAGTATTTT. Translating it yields CASSYSVGGDTDTQYF.

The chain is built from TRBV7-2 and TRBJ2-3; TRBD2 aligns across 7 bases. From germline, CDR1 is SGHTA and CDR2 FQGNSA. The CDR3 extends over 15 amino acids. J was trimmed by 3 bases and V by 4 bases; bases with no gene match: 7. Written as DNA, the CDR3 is TGTGCCAGCAGCTCTCTAGCGGATGCTACAGATACGCAGTATTTT. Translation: CASSSLADATDTQYF.

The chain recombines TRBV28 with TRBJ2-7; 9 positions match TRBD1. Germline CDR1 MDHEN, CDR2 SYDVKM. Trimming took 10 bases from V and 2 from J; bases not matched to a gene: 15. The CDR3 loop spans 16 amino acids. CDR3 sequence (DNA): TGTGCCACTCGCAAGACGCCGGGACAGGGAACCTACGAGCAGTACTTC. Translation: CATRKTPGQGTYEQYF.

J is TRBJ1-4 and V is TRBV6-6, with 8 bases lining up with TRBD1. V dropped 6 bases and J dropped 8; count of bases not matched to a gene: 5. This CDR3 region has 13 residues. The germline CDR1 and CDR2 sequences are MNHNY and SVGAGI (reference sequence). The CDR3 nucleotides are TGTGCCAGCAGCTTACAGGGGGAGGAAAAACTGTTTTTT. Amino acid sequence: CASSLQGEEKLFF.

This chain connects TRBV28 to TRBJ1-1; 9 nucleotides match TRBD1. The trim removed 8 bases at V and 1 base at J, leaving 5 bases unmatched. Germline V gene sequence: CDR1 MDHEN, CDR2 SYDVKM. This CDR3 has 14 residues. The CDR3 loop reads CASSTGGENTEAFF. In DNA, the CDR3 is TGTGCCAGCTCGACAGGGGGTGAGAACACTGAAGCTTTCTTT. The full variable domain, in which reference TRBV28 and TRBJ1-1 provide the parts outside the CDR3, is DVKVTQSSRYLVKRTGEKVFLECVQDMDHENMFWYRQDPGLGLRLIYFSYDVKMKEKGDIPEGYSVSREKKERFSLILESASTNQTSMYLCASSTGGENTEAFFGQGTRLTVV.

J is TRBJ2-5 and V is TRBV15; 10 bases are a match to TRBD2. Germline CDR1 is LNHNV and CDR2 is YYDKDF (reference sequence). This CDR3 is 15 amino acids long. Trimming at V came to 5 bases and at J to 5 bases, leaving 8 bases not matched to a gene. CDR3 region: CATSPIAGGGETQYF. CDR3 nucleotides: TGTGCCACCAGCCCTATAGCGGGGGGCGGTGAGACCCAGTACTTC. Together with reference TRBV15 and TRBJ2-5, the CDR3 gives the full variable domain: DAMVIQNPRYQVTQFGKPVTLSCSQTLNHNVMYWYQQKSSQAPKLLFHYYDKDFNNEADTPDNFQSRRPNTSFCFLDIRSPGLGDTAMYLCATSPIAGGGETQYFGPGTRLLVL.

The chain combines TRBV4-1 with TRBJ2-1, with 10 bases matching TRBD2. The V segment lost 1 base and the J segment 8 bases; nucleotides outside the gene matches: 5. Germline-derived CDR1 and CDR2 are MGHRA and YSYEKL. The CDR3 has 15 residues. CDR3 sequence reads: CASSQVASGGDEQFF. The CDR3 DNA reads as TGCGCCAGCAGCCAAGTGGCTAGCGGGGGTGATGAGCAGTTCTTC.

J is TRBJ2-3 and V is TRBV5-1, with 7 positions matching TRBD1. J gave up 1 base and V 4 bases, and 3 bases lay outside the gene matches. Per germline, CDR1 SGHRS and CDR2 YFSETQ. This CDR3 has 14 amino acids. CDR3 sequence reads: CASSAGTGTDTQYF. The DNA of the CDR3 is TGCGCCAGCAGCGCCGGGACAGGCACAGATACGCAGTATTTT.

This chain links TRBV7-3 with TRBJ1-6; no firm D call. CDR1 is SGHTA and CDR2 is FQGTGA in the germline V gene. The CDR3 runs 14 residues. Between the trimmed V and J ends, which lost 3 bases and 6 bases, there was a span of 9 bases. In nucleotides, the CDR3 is TGTGCCAGCAGCTTGGGCTTTCTTAATTCACCCCTCCACTTT. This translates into CASSLGFLNSPLHF.

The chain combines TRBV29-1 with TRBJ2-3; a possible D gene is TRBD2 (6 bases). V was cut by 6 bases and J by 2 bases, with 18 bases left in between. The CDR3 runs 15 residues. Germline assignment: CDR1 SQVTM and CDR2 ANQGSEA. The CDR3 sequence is CSVDGTQRFTDTQYF. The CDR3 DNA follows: TGCAGCGTGGACGGGACTCAAAGATTCACAGATACGCAGTATTTT.

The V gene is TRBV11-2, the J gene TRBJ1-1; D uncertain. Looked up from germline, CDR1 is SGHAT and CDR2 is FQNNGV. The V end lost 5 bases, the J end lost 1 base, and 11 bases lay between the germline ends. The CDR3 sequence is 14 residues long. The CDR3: CASSLRDTNTEAFF. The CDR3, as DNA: TGTGCCAGCAGCCTACGGGATACGAACACTGAAGCTTTCTTT.

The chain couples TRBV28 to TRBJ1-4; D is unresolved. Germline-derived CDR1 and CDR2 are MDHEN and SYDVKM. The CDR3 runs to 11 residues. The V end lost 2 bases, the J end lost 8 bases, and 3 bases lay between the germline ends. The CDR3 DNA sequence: TGTGCCAGCAGTTTACAGGAAAAACTGTTTTTT. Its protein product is CASSLQEKLFF.

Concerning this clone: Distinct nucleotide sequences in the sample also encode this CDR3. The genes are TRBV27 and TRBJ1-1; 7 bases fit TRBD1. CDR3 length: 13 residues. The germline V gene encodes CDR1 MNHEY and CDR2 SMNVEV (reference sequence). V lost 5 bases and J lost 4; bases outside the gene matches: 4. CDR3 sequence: CASSLSGGTEAFF. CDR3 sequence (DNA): TGTGCCAGCAGTCTGTCAGGGGGCACTGAAGCTTTCTTT.

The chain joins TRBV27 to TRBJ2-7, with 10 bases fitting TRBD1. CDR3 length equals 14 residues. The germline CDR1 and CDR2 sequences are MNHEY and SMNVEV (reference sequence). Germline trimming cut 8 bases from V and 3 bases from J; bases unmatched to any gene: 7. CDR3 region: CASGGTGVIYEQYF. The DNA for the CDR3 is TGTGCCAGCGGGGGGACAGGGGTTATCTACGAGCAGTACTTC.

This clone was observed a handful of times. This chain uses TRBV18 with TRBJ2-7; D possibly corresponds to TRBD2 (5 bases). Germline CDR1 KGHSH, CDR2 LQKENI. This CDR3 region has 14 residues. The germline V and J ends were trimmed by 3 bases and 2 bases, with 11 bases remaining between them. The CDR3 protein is CASSPSVGAYEQYV. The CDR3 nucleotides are TGTGCCAGCTCACCTAGCGTTGGAGCCTACGAGCAGTACGTC.

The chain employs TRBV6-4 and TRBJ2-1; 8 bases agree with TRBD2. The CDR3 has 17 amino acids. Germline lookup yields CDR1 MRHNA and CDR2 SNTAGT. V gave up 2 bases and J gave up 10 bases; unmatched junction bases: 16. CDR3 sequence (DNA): TGTGCCAGCAGTGACATAAGCGCGGGGGGCCGAAGGGAGGAGCAGTTCTTC. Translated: CASSDISAGGRREEQFF.

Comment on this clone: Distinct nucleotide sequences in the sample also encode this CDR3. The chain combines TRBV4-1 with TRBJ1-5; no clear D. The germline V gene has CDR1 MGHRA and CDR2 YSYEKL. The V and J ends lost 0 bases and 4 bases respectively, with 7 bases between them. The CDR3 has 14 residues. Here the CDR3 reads CASSQDARNQPQHF. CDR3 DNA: TGCGCCAGCAGCCAAGATGCGCGGAATCAGCCCCAGCATTTT.

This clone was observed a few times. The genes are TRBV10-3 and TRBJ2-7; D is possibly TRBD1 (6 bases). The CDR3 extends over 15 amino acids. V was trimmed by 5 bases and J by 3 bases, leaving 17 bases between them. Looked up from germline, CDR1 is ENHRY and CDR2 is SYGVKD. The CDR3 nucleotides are TGTGCCATCAGTAAACAGGGTTTGTGGGACTACGAGCAGTACTTC. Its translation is CAISKQGLWDYEQYF.

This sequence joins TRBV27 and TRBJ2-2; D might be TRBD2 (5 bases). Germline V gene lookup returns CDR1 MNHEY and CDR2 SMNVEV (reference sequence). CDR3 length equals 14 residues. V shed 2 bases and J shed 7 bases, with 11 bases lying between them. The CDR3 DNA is TGTGCCAGCAGTTTAGGGCTAGCTTTCGGGGAGCTGTTTTTT. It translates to CASSLGLAFGELFF.

The CDR3 protein is CASSIPGQGAARYFEAFF. CDR3 DNA sequence: TGTGCCAGTAGTATCCCGGGACAGGGGGCGGCTCGGTATTTTGAAGCTTTCTTT. The chain is built from TRBV19 and TRBJ1-1; 12 bases line up with TRBD1. The junction had 15 bases not matched to a gene; V was cut back by 3 bases and J by 7 bases. This CDR3 spans 18 amino acids. Germline V gene sequence: CDR1 LNHDA, CDR2 SQIVND (reference sequence).